This T cell receptor beta chain was obtained from a study of T cell repertoires in cytomegalovirus infection. Turning to the study itself: From public TCR beta signatures came an indication of both CMV infection and matching HLA type.

This clonotype was seen a few times. Its specificity is unknown. CDR3 length: 14 amino acids. Per germline, CDR1 SGHTA and CDR2 FQGNSA. V lost 8 bases and J 6 bases, leaving 17 bases between the germline ends. TCRdb reprocessed the reads with MiXCR, giving one entry per CDR3 protein. The table has some 68,000 distinct CDR3 sequences, roughly 20% seen once; the top ten hold under 85%. The source material was PBMCs, sequenced either directly or after in vitro stimulation (not recorded which). The receptor was isolated from a human donor in good health (CMV status not recorded). Some clones in this sample may be carry-over from other donors' samples. The chain is built from TRBV7-2 and TRBJ2-1; no definite D call. CDR3 region: CASPSGPQSNEQFF. In DNA form, the CDR3 reads TGTGCCAGCCCCTCCGGACCTCAGAGCAATGAGCAGTTCTTC.